The table lists the clone carrying this TCR beta chain with many counts. Its antigen is unknown. Template material for amplifying TCR beta CDR3 regions consisted of RNA transcripts. A set of HTBI primers served as the primers for a first-round RT-PCR of the TCR CDR3. TCRdb redid the calling of the multiplex PCR reads with MiXCR, one entry per CDR3 protein. The sample consists of about 600,000 distinct CDR3 sequences, approximately 15% of them appearing once. The data stem from a study of T cells in Graves' hyperthyroidism and ophthalmopathy. Study background: Prior to any treatment, at the point of initial diagnosis, peripheral blood was collected.

Notes on the study in general: Before onset, ophthalmopathy was predicted by the model a median approximately 6.7 months earlier.

The CDR3 totals 16 residues. J gave up 8 bases and V 3 bases, and 8 bases lay outside the gene matches. Sequences were obtained from blood. This rearrangement joins TRBV12-3 or TRBV12-4 to TRBJ2-1; TRBD1 aligns across 12 bases. The receptor was isolated from a woman between 35 and 50 years old with Graves' ophthalmopathy. CDR3 DNA: TGTGCCAGCAGTTTGGGTGGGACAGGGGGCTGGGATGAGCAGTTCTTC. Amino acid sequence: CASSLGGTGGWDEQFF.